The text below deals with one T cell receptor (beta chain). Its antigen is unidentified. Libraries were made from TCR beta cDNA, and they carried unique molecular identifiers. Once roughly 0.9 to 11 million T cells were used, some 500,000 cDNA molecules resulted. TCRdb re-analysed the PCR reads in MiXCR, keeping a single row per CDR3 protein. The table shows 750,000 to 900,000 distinct CDR3 sequences, with around 45% occurring only once. The data belong to a study of post-analysis software for immune sequencing data. Study information: There were relapsing-remitting, secondary progressive and progressive-relapsing multiple sclerosis among the disease courses included. Study outcomes and limitations: Compared with controls, patients had more of roughly five TRBV segments, including TRBV5-6, TRBV5-1 and TRBV20-1. F measure showed strong co-clustering of same-batch samples. Multiple sclerosis patients had significantly lower normalized Chao1 diversity than controls.

V dropped 4 bases and J dropped 7 bases, with 8 bases sitting between them. The CDR3 consists of 13 residues. Germline loops: CDR1 MNHNS, CDR2 SASEGT. The chain carries TRBV6-1 and TRBJ1-6; D is unresolved. Sequencing was performed on blood. The sequence came from a girl between 10 and 17 years old with multiple sclerosis. The CDR3 loop is CASSGQANSPLHF. In DNA form, the CDR3 reads TGTGCCAGCAGTGGGCAGGCCAATTCACCCCTCCACTTT.